This is a list of T cell receptor beta chains from one sample in a study of beta chain features in type 1 diabetes. This table comes from immunoSEQ multiplex PCR, and its TCRdb copy is limited to in-frame clones, with some not included. The data hold about 360,000 clones, with around 12% observed a single time. Sequences were obtained from naive CD4+ T cells from blood. These receptors came from a woman between 18 and 30 years old with type 1 diabetes. Each CDR3 is given with its conserved first and last residue. A D gene is named only where the DNA matches it firmly. For some rows the clone size is stated as once, few or many, or as a class when expanded; others skip it.

D	size	J	V	DNA	CDR3
TRBD1	NA	TRBJ1-1	TRBV9	TGTGCCAGCAGCGGGGGGACAGGGGGCCTCGCTGAAGCTTTCTTT	CASSGGTGGLAEAFF
TRBD2	few	TRBJ2-7	TRBV13	TGTGCCAGCAGCTCCCTTGGACTAGCGGGGGGGTCGGACGAGCAGTACTTC	CASSSLGLAGGSDEQYF
NA	NA	TRBJ2-3	TRBV5-1	TGCGCCAGCGCTCCGGGTGGAACAACAGATACGCAGTATTTT	CASAPGGTTDTQYF
TRBD2	NA	TRBJ2-1	TRBV19	TGTGCCAGTAGTGAGACTAGCGGGAAGGGGGAGCAGTTCTTC	CASSETSGKGEQFF
TRBD2	NA	TRBJ2-3	TRBV4-2	TGTGCCAGCAGCCCGGGACTAGCGGGAGGGCCGGGAGATACGCAGTATTTT	CASSPGLAGGPGDTQYF
TRBD2	NA	TRBJ2-2	TRBV4-3	TGCGCCAGCAGCCAAGAGAGACTAGCGGGGATCTACACCGGGGAGCTGTTTTTT	CASSQERLAGIYTGELFF
TRBD2	once	TRBJ2-5	TRBV7-9	TGTGCCAGCAGCTTCCTAGCGGGAGCGGTGGGGGAGACCCAGTACTTC	CASSFLAGAVGETQYF
TRBD2	NA	TRBJ2-7	TRBV28	TGTGCCAGCACGTCCCCAGGGACTAGCGGATACTCCTACGAGCAGTACTTC	CASTSPGTSGYSYEQYF
NA	few	TRBJ2-7	TRBV7-2	TGTGCCAGCAGCATAGCGTCGGAGCAGTACTTC	CASSIASEQYF
NA	NA	TRBJ2-5	TRBV5-1	TGCGCCAGCAGCTTGGGAGCCAACCAAGAGACCCAGTACTTC	CASSLGANQETQYF
TRBD2	few	TRBJ2-4	TRBV2	TGTGCCAGCAGTGAAGCTAGCGGGGAAAACATTCAGTACTTC	CASSEASGENIQYF
NA	NA	TRBJ1-5	TRBV28	TGTGCCAGCAGTTTTAAGGGGCCGGCAGATCAGCCCCAGCATTTT	CASSFKGPADQPQHF
NA	few	TRBJ2-1	TRBV9	TGTGCCAGCAGCGTACGGGGAAGCTCCTACAATGAGCAGTTCTTC	CASSVRGSSYNEQFF
NA	NA	TRBJ1-1	TRBV2	TGTGCCAGCAGTGCCGGACAGAGGAACACTGAAGCTTTCTTT	CASSAGQRNTEAFF
NA	NA	TRBJ2-2	TRBV5-4	TGTGCCAGCTTTAAGCGGGACACCCCCGGGGGGGAGCTGTTTTTT	CASFKRDTPGGELFF
TRBD1	NA	TRBJ2-7	TRBV7-2	TGTGCCAGCAGCTCGACAGGGATGTCCTACGAGCAGTACTTC	CASSSTGMSYEQYF
NA	NA	TRBJ1-1	TRBV10-3	TGTGCCATCAGTGAGTCGACTGGGGAGGAGGGCACTGAAGCTTTCTTT	CAISESTGEEGTEAFF
TRBD1	few	TRBJ1-2	TRBV6-5	TGTGCCAGCAGACAGGGGGCAATTTCCACCTTC	CASRQGAISTF
TRBD2	few	TRBJ2-5	TRBV25-1	TGTGCCAGCAGTGAATATGCGACGCTCCCGGGGGGGGAGACCCAGTACTTC	CASSEYATLPGGETQYF
NA	few	TRBJ2-3	TRBV15	TGTGCCACCAGCAGAACAGGGACACTTCGTTATGATACGCAGTATTTT	CATSRTGTLRYDTQYF
NA	NA	TRBJ2-1	TRBV7-2	TGTGCCAGCAGCTTAGTGAGCGTTGACAATGAGCAGTTCTTC	CASSLVSVDNEQFF
TRBD2	few	TRBJ2-1	TRBV30	TGTGCCCGGGGTCTTGAGCGGGGTCGCTACAATGAGCAGTTCTTC	CARGLERGRYNEQFF
NA	NA	TRBJ1-2	TRBV19	TGTGCCAGTGGCGATCGGAGGGGTAATTACTATGGCTACACCTTC	CASGDRRGNYYGYTF
TRBD2	NA	TRBJ2-3	TRBV30	TGTGCCTGGAACCCAATAGCGGGAGCCACAGATACGCAGTATTTT	CAWNPIAGATDTQYF
NA	few	TRBJ2-3	TRBV13	TGTGCCAGCAGTTCTAGCACAGATACGCAGTATTTT	CASSSSTDTQYF
NA	few	TRBJ1-1	TRBV29-1	TGCAGCGTAGAACGTACACTAATGAACACTGAAGCTTTCTTT	CSVERTLMNTEAFF
NA	few	TRBJ1-4	TRBV2	TGTGCCAGCAGCCCAAGACAGCTTGCAACTAATGAAAAACTGTTTTTT	CASSPRQLATNEKLFF
TRBD1	NA	TRBJ2-7	TRBV9	TGTGCCAGCAGTGGACAGGGGGCCAGGGAGCAGTACTTC	CASSGQGAREQYF
TRBD1	few	TRBJ2-2	TRBV5-6	TGTGCCAGCAGCTTCCGTGGGACAGGGGGCACCGGGGAGCTGTTTTTT	CASSFRGTGGTGELFF
NA	NA	TRBJ1-1	TRBV7-9	TGTGCCAGCAGCCCCCGGGGAGCTGAAGCTTTCTTT	CASSPRGAEAFF
NA	NA	TRBJ2-2	TRBV6-6	TGTGCCAGCGTCAAAGCGGCGGCAAGGACCGGGGAGCTGTTTTTT	CASVKAAARTGELFF
NA	NA	TRBJ2-7	TRBV11-3	TGTGCCAGCAGCTTAGGTAACAGGGCGTACGAGCAGTACTTC	CASSLGNRAYEQYF
NA	NA	TRBJ2-3	TRBV10-3	TGTGCCATCAGTGCACAGGGCACAGATACGCAGTATTTT	CAISAQGTDTQYF
TRBD2	NA	TRBJ2-6	TRBV4-3	TGCGCCAGCAGCCAAGAACCGAGCGGGAGGGCCTCTGGGGCCAACGTCCTGACTTTC	CASSQEPSGRASGANVLTF
TRBD1	few	TRBJ2-6	TRBV7-3	TGTGCCAGCAGCTTAACAGGGGGCGCGGGGGCCAACGTCCTGACTTTC	CASSLTGGAGANVLTF
NA	NA	TRBJ2-7	TRBV25-1	TGTGCCAGCAGTAGGACACACTCCTACGAGCAGTACTTC	CASSRTHSYEQYF
TRBD1	few	TRBJ1-2	TRBV9	TGTGCCAGCAGCGCCACGATAATGGGGACAGGGAGGAGTGGCTACACCTTC	CASSATIMGTGRSGYTF
NA	few	TRBJ1-1	TRBV14	TGTGCCAGCAGCCAAGACGGTATGAACACTGAAGCTTTCTTT	CASSQDGMNTEAFF
TRBD1	NA	TRBJ2-7	TRBV27	TGTGCCAGCGGCCCTGCCGGGACAGGGGGCCGCGGTACCTACGAGCAGTACTTC	CASGPAGTGGRGTYEQYF
NA	NA	TRBJ1-1	TRBV5-1	TGCGCCAGCAGCCTCTCAGGATCCGTGAACACTGAAGCTTTCTTT	CASSLSGSVNTEAFF
TRBD1	NA	TRBJ2-3	TRBV18	TGTGCCAGCTCACCACTAAAGGGGACAGGGGTTATAGGAGGAGATACGCAGTATTTT	CASSPLKGTGVIGGDTQYF
NA	NA	TRBJ2-3	TRBV27	TGTGCCAGCAGTTTAATCAGGAAAAGGGATACGCAGTATTTT	CASSLIRKRDTQYF
TRBD1	few	TRBJ2-7	TRBV2	TGTGCCAGCAGAACGGGACAGGCATCCTACGAGCAGTACTTC	CASRTGQASYEQYF
NA	NA	TRBJ1-1	TRBV7-2	TGTGCCGGCAACAGGGCCGGGCACACTGAAGCTTTCTTT	CAGNRAGHTEAFF
NA	NA	TRBJ2-2	TRBV7-7	TGTGCCAGCAGTTCGGTGAACACCGGGGAGCTGTTTTTT	CASSSVNTGELFF
TRBD1	NA	TRBJ1-4	TRBV28	TGTGCCAGCAGCGATGGGGACAGGGGTACGGAAAAACTGTTTTTT	CASSDGDRGTEKLFF
TRBD2	few	TRBJ2-3	TRBV10-3	TGTGCCATCAGGGGACTAGCGGGAGATTTCGCAGATACGCAGTATTTT	CAIRGLAGDFADTQYF
NA	NA	TRBJ1-1	TRBV25-1	TGTGCCGCACGGCCCTTAGGGAGGAACACTGAAGCTTTCTTT	CAARPLGRNTEAFF
NA	once	TRBJ1-1	TRBV10-3	TGTGCCATCAGAACAGGCGGAAGGGATGCTTTCTTT	CAIRTGGRDAFF
TRBD1	NA	TRBJ2-7	TRBV7-2	TGTGCCAGCAGCCTTGGACAGGGGGGTGCCTACGAGCAGTACTTC	CASSLGQGGAYEQYF